This T cell receptor (beta chain) was identified during a study of OX40 agonist ivuxolimab in advanced cancers. In its sample, this clone was seen a few times. TCRdb's copy holds only in-frame clones and misses some; the assay was immunoSEQ multiplex PCR. The data contain around 60,000 clones, approximately 80% of them seen just once; the ten biggest clones take up 1.5% to 2%. V lost 4 bases and J 5 bases, leaving 11 bases between the germline ends. The germline CDR1 and CDR2 sequences are SQVTM and ANQGSEA. The CDR3 length is 12 residues. Material: CD4+ or CD8+ T cells sorted from blood, obtained in a trial of the OX40 agonist ivuxolimab. The chain has TRBV29-1 and TRBJ2-5, with D perhaps TRBD2 (5 bases). This TCR was recovered from an adult with an advanced solid tumor such as melanoma, head and neck, liver or kidney cancer. In DNA form, the CDR3 reads TGCAGCGTTGCCGCGGGCCCGGAGACCCAGTACTTC. Protein: CSVAAGPETQYF.